Below are 20 T cell receptor beta chains sequenced from a single sample in a study of shared clonotypes between healthy human individuals. Sequencing used immunoSEQ multiplex PCR; TCRdb keeps in-frame clones, though not all of them. The data hold over a million clones, with roughly 80% observed a single time. The sample comprised memory CD4+ T cells sorted from blood. As for subset: CD45RA-negative fraction. Source of these receptors: a man aged 18 to 30 in good health.

The chain combines TRBV7-2 with TRBJ1-2, with D possibly TRBD1 on 5 matching bases. The V end was cut by 1 base, the J end by 4 bases, with 13 bases between. CDR3 length: 15 residues. Per the germline V gene, CDR1 is SGHTA and CDR2 is FQGNSA. CDR3 sequence (DNA): TGTGCCAGCAGCTTAGAAACAGTCGGGGCCTATGGCTACACCTTC. It codes for CASSLETVGAYGYTF.

This chain joins TRBV21-1 and TRBJ2-1; TRBD2 is the table's D call, not checked against the DNA. TRBV21-1 constitutes a pseudogene. The CDR3 length is 16 residues. The CDR3 sequence: CASSTGRTSRDNEQFF. For the CDR3, the DNA is TGTGCCAGCAGCACAGGTCGGACTAGCAGAGACAATGAGCAGTTCTTC.

This chain joins TRBV28 and TRBJ2-6; D call uncertain. Germline CDR1 is MDHEN and CDR2 is SYDVKM. The CDR3 is 16 residues long. The V end lost 4 bases, the J end lost 0 bases, and 10 bases lay between the germline ends. As DNA, the CDR3 is TGTGCCAGCAGTTCATACTGGGGCTCTGGGGCCAACGTCCTGACTTTC. Translating gives CASSSYWGSGANVLTF.

The chain carries TRBV5-4 and TRBJ2-1; possibly TRBD1 for D (5 bases). V lost 5 bases, J lost 5 bases, and 11 bases lay in between. Germline-derived CDR1 and CDR2 are SGHNT and YYREEE (reference sequence). The CDR3 totals 13 residues. This CDR3 reads CASRVDRDNEQFF. The DNA of the CDR3 is TGTGCCAGCAGGGTCGACAGAGACAATGAGCAGTTCTTC.

V and J are TRBV2 and TRBJ2-3; weak D call: TRBD2 (6 bases). Germline V gives CDR1 SNHLY, CDR2 FYNNEI. Between the trimmed V and J ends, which lost 9 bases and 4 bases, there was a span of 17 bases. This CDR3 contains 14 residues. The CDR3 DNA reads as TGTGCCAGAGAAGCGACTAGTAGGTCAGATACGCAGTATTTT. Translated: CAREATSRSDTQYF. Drawing the rest from reference TRBV2 and TRBJ2-3, the complete variable domain is EPEVTQTPSHQVTQMGQEVILRCVPISNHLYFYWYRQILGQKVEFLVSFYNNEISEKSEIFDDQFSVERPDGSNFTLKIRSTKLEDSAMYFCAREATSRSDTQYFGPGTRLTVL.

The chain employs TRBV7-2 and TRBJ1-2; the match to TRBD1 covers 7 bases. The length of the CDR3 is 14 residues. Germline V CDR1 and CDR2: SGHTA, FQGNSA. Trimming cost V 3 bases and J 5 bases; bases outside gene matches: 6. CDR3 coding DNA: TGTGCCAGCAGCTTGGCGACAGGGTCATATGGCTACACCTTC. Protein product: CASSLATGSYGYTF.

V usage is TRBV5-4 and J usage is TRBJ2-1; D not resolved. The CDR3 is 13 amino acids. Germline values: CDR1 SGHNT, CDR2 YYREEE (reference sequence). The V end was cut by 2 bases, the J end by 5 bases, with 8 bases between. CDR3 bases: TGTGCCAGCAGCTTAACAGATAACAATGAGCAGTTCTTC. Translating gives CASSLTDNNEQFF.

The chain joins TRBV19 to TRBJ2-3, with D perhaps TRBD1 (6 bases). V was trimmed by 4 bases and J by 0 bases, leaving 8 bases between them. Germline CDR1 is LNHDA and CDR2 is SQIVND (reference sequence). The CDR3 spans 14 residues. The CDR3 loop is CASSTDRSTDTQYF. The DNA of the CDR3 is TGTGCCAGTAGTACCGACAGGAGCACAGATACGCAGTATTTT.

The rearrangement uses TRBV10-3 and TRBJ2-3; 10 positions agree with TRBD2. V gave up 4 bases and J gave up 6 bases; unmatched junction bases: 10. CDR1 and CDR2 (germline): ENHRY, SYGVKD. CDR3 size: 16 residues. CDR3 DNA: TGTGCCATCAGTGTCGGAAGCGGGGGGGCCGGGGATACGCAGTATTTT. Its protein is CAISVGSGGAGDTQYF.

The rearrangement joins TRBV19 to TRBJ1-5; possibly TRBD1 for D (5 bases). The V and J ends lost 3 bases and 1 base respectively, with 25 bases between them. The CDR3 is 20 residues long. Germline V CDR1 and CDR2: LNHDA, SQIVND (reference sequence). The CDR3 reads CASSIPPSSRVGISNQPQHF. In nucleotides, the CDR3 is TGTGCCAGTAGTATCCCCCCCTCGAGCAGGGTCGGTATAAGCAATCAGCCCCAGCATTTT.

The CDR3 region is CSVDGGTDQNIQYF. DNA for the CDR3: TGCAGCGTTGATGGAGGAACCGACCAAAACATTCAGTACTTC. The chain uses TRBV29-1 and TRBJ2-4, with D possibly matching TRBD2 (5 bases). V lost 3 bases and J lost 5, with 14 bases in between. The CDR3 has 14 residues. In germline, CDR1 is SQVTM, CDR2 ANQGSEA. Using reference TRBV29-1 and TRBJ2-4 for the parts outside the CDR3, the full variable domain is SAVISQKPSRDICQRGTSLTIQCQVDSQVTMMFWYRQQPGQSLTLIATANQGSEATYESGFVIDKFPISRPNLTFSTLTVSNMSPEDSSIYLCSVDGGTDQNIQYFGAGTRLSVL.

This chain connects TRBV28 to TRBJ1-4, with D uncertain. The CDR3 has 14 amino acids. Trimming pared 2 bases from V and 2 bases from J, leaving 6 bases between. Germline V gene data show CDR1 as MDHEN and CDR2 as SYDVKM. CDR3 protein: CASSLQTTNEKLFF. DNA for the CDR3: TGTGCCAGCAGTTTACAGACGACTAATGAAAAACTGTTTTTT.

This clone was counted a few times. This rearrangement joins TRBV2 to TRBJ2-1; D is perhaps TRBD1 (6 bases). From germline, CDR1 is SNHLY and CDR2 FYNNEI. The CDR3 is made up of 15 amino acids. The V and J ends lost 5 bases and 5 bases respectively, with 16 bases between them. CDR3 in DNA: TGTGCCAGCAGTCCCGGGACATCTAAGAACAATGAGCAGTTCTTC. Its protein is CASSPGTSKNNEQFF.

V gene TRBV5-4 combines with J gene TRBJ1-1, with D unclear. Trimming shortened V by 4 bases and J by 0 bases, and 13 bases separated the two germline ends. CDR3 length equals 15 residues. Germline CDR1 reads SGHNT; CDR2 reads YYREEE (reference sequence). CDR3 protein: CASSDPQAMNTEAFF. The CDR3 DNA follows: TGTGCCAGCAGCGATCCGCAAGCAATGAACACTGAAGCTTTCTTT.

The chain carries TRBV4-1 and TRBJ2-1; D is uncertain. The CDR3 extends over 15 amino acids. Trimming pared 0 bases from V and 0 bases from J, leaving 6 bases between. Germline lookup yields CDR1 MGHRA and CDR2 YSYEKL. CDR3 amino acids: CASSQDRTSYNEQFF. The CDR3 coding sequence is TGCGCCAGCAGCCAAGATCGCACCTCCTACAATGAGCAGTTCTTC.

About this clone itself: A far larger clone is one nucleotide away, so this likely arose from a read error. Distinct nucleotide sequences in the sample also encode this CDR3. The rearrangement links TRBV30 to TRBJ1-2; D is perhaps TRBD1 (5 bases). The CDR3 spans 16 residues. Germline CDR1 is GTSNPN and CDR2 is SVGIG (reference sequence). V gave up 4 bases and J gave up 5 bases, with 23 bases separating them. The CDR3 loop is CAWISSGRHTPYGYTF. The CDR3 DNA is TGTGCCTGGATTTCATCGGGACGGCACACCCCGTATGGCTACACCTTC. Drawing the rest from reference TRBV30 and TRBJ1-2, the complete variable domain is SQTIHQWPATLVQPVGSPLSLECTVEGTSNPNLYWYRQAAGRGLQLLFYSVGIGQISSEVPQNLSASRPQDRQFILSSKKLLLSDSGFYLCAWISSGRHTPYGYTFGSGTRLTVV.

This sequence joins TRBV30 and TRBJ2-7; possibly TRBD1 for D (7 bases). Trimming left V 0 bases short and J 6 bases short, with 15 bases between. In germline, CDR1 is GTSNPN, CDR2 SVGIG (reference sequence). There are 14 residues in the CDR3. DNA for the CDR3: TGTGCCTGGAGTGTTAGTTACAGGGGAGGCGAGCAGTACTTC. Translation: CAWSVSYRGGEQYF.

This chain uses TRBV7-8 with TRBJ1-3, with D perhaps TRBD1 (6 bases). Germline assignment: CDR1 SGHVS and CDR2 FQNEAQ. The CDR3 consists of 15 residues. Trimming left V 2 bases short and J 4 bases short, with 12 bases between. DNA of the CDR3: TGTGCCAGCAGCTTACAGGGGTCGTCGGGAAACACCATATATTTT. It specifies CASSLQGSSGNTIYF. Variable domain in full (rest from reference TRBV7-8 and TRBJ1-3): GAGVSQSPRYKVAKRGQDVALRCDPISGHVSLFWYQQALGQGPEFLTYFQNEAQLDKSGLPSDRFFAERPEGSVSTLKIQRTQQEDSAVYLCASSLQGSSGNTIYFGEGSWLTVV.

V and J are TRBV6-5 and TRBJ2-1; a possible D gene is TRBD2 (5 bases). Germline lookup yields CDR1 MNHEY and CDR2 SVGAGI. The CDR3 totals 14 residues. The V end was cut by 8 bases, the J end by 7 bases, with 18 bases between. CDR3 nucleotides: TGTGCCAGCCGCGAGGGCCTGGGTGATAATGAGCAGTTCTTC. It encodes CASREGLGDNEQFF.

For this clone: A junction end diverges from the germline sequence, so it may reflect a read error. Other nucleotide sequences from this sample produce the same CDR3. The chain employs TRBV7-7 and TRBJ2-2; D perhaps matches TRBD1 (5 bases). This CDR3 spans 13 amino acids. Germline V gene data show CDR1 as SSHAT and CDR2 as FNYEAQ (reference sequence). The CDR3 spells CASSSQGTGELFF. CDR3 nucleotide sequence: TGTGCTAGCAGCTCGCAGGGAACCGGGGAGCTGTTTTTT.